The 18 T cell receptor beta chains below come from one sample, sequenced in a study of beta chain features in type 1 diabetes. Regarding the study as a whole: A moderate, significant TCRB CDR3 shortening appeared in type 1 diabetes across four CD4+ subsets.

These receptors have no known antigen. The sequenced template was cDNA made from the entire isolated RNA. Clones were sequenced by immunoSEQ multiplex PCR, and TCRdb holds only the in-frame ones, with some missing. This sample has some 660,000 clones, with over 11% found just once. The sequencing input was naive CD4+ T cells from blood. The receptors were gathered from a man younger than 35 with type 1 diabetes.

This clone was picked up a small number of times. The gene calls are TRBV27 and TRBJ2-5; a weak D match, TRBD1 (6 bases). Germline V gives CDR1 MNHEY, CDR2 SMNVEV (reference sequence). The germline V and J ends were trimmed by 6 bases and 4 bases, with 12 bases remaining between them. The length of the CDR3 is 13 residues. The CDR3 protein is CASRKTGPETQYF. CDR3 DNA: TGTGCCAGCAGGAAGACAGGACCAGAGACCCAGTACTTC.

This clone was counted only a few times. The V call is TRBV29-1, the J call TRBJ2-6; possibly TRBD2 for D (6 bases). Germline CDR1 SQVTM, CDR2 ANQGSEA. The CDR3 runs to 14 residues. V lost 6 bases and J 2 bases, leaving 11 bases between the germline ends. The CDR3 region is CSVGGSAGANVLTF. For the CDR3, the DNA is TGCAGCGTGGGGGGTAGCGCTGGGGCCAACGTCCTGACTTTC.

V and J are TRBV7-9 and TRBJ2-5; the match to TRBD2 covers 15 bases. Germline loops: CDR1 SEHNR, CDR2 FQNEAQ (reference sequence). J was trimmed by 4 bases and V by 2 bases; bases with no gene match: 2. This CDR3 has 16 residues. The CDR3 protein is CASSLLGLAGGETQYF. In nucleotides, the CDR3 is TGTGCCAGCAGCTTATTGGGACTAGCGGGAGGAGAGACCCAGTACTTC. The full variable domain, with the rest looked up from reference TRBV7-9 and TRBJ2-5, is DTGVSQNPRHKITKRGQNVTFRCDPISEHNRLYWYRQTLGQGPEFLTYFQNEAQLEKSRLLSDRFSAERPKGSFSTLEIQRTEQGDSAMYLCASSLLGLAGGETQYFGPGTRLLVL.

This chain joins TRBV30 and TRBJ2-1; TRBD2 matches at 13 bases. CDR1 is GTSNPN and CDR2 is SVGIG in the germline V gene (reference sequence). V was clipped by 0 bases and J by 7 bases; unmatched bases: 3. The length of the CDR3 is 15 residues. The CDR3 protein is CAWSVLAGGPNEQFF. CDR3 DNA: TGTGCCTGGAGTGTACTAGCGGGGGGGCCGAATGAGCAGTTCTTC.

This chain connects TRBV7-2 to TRBJ1-1; D is ambiguous. Germline lookup yields CDR1 SGHTA and CDR2 FQGNSA. V was clipped by 5 bases and J by 4 bases, with 14 bases between them. This CDR3 has 14 amino acids. The CDR3 loop reads CASSPEKGSTEAFF. For the CDR3, the DNA is TGTGCCAGCAGCCCCGAAAAAGGCAGCACTGAAGCTTTCTTT.

The genes are TRBV15 and TRBJ2-7; TRBD2 is a possible D gene (5 bases). This CDR3 comprises 14 residues. Germline-derived CDR1 and CDR2 are LNHNV and YYDKDF (reference sequence). V was shortened by 4 bases and J by 1 base, with 11 bases between the two germline ends. CDR3 sequence reads: CATSKTGISYEQYF. Written as DNA, the CDR3 is TGTGCCACCAGCAAGACCGGGATATCCTACGAGCAGTACTTC.

V gene TRBV9 combines with J gene TRBJ2-1; 8 bases match TRBD2. The CDR3 sequence is 16 residues long. Germline lookup yields CDR1 SGDLS and CDR2 YYNGEE. The trim removed 3 bases at V and 6 bases at J, leaving 11 bases unmatched. CDR3 bases: TGTGCCAGCAGCGCCACCCTGGGACTAGTTTTCAATGAGCAGTTCTTC. Protein product: CASSATLGLVFNEQFF.

This clone showed up just a few times. The J gene is TRBJ2-1, the V gene TRBV7-9; 7 bases map to TRBD2. Losses at the gene ends were 4 bases for V and 0 bases for J; bases not matched to a gene: 9. This CDR3 has 17 amino acids. Germline V CDR1 and CDR2: SEHNR, FQNEAQ (reference sequence). The CDR3 here is CASSSLEIAGSYNEQFF. The CDR3 nucleotides read TGTGCCAGCAGCTCCCTCGAGATAGCGGGCTCCTACAATGAGCAGTTCTTC. The full variable domain, completed using reference TRBV7-9 and TRBJ2-1, is DTGVSQNPRHKITKRGQNVTFRCDPISEHNRLYWYRQTLGQGPEFLTYFQNEAQLEKSRLLSDRFSAERPKGSFSTLEIQRTEQGDSAMYLCASSSLEIAGSYNEQFFGPGTRLTVL.

This rearrangement joins TRBV21-1 to TRBJ2-7; the tabulated D call, TRBD2, remains unverified against the DNA. TRBV21-1 is designated a pseudogene. This CDR3 contains 14 residues. CDR3 sequence: CASPSGAEAYEQYF. DNA for the CDR3: TGTGCCAGTCCGAGCGGGGCGGAAGCCTACGAGCAGTACTTC.

This sequence joins TRBV2 and TRBJ2-2, with a possible D match to TRBD2 (6 bases). Germline V gene lookup returns CDR1 SNHLY and CDR2 FYNNEI. This CDR3 is built from 15 residues. Between the trimmed V and J ends, which lost 6 bases and 4 bases, there was a span of 15 bases. The CDR3 sequence is CASRAGLSGTGELFF. The CDR3 DNA is TGTGCCAGCAGGGCGGGACTTAGCGGCACCGGGGAGCTGTTTTTT.

This clone was detected a few times. The rearrangement links TRBV9 to TRBJ2-2; D is uncertain. The germline gives CDR1 SGDLS, CDR2 YYNGEE. The CDR3 contains 14 residues. V was cut by 4 bases and J by 3 bases, with 10 bases left in between. The CDR3 nucleotides read TGTGCCAGCAGCCCCCGGCTAGACACCGGGGAGCTGTTTTTT. The encoded protein is CASSPRLDTGELFF.

The chain combines TRBV15 with TRBJ2-1; D is possibly TRBD1 or TRBD2 (5 bases each). Looked up from germline, CDR1 is LNHNV and CDR2 is YYDKDF (reference sequence). The germline V and J ends were trimmed by 5 bases and 10 bases, with 15 bases remaining between them. The CDR3 totals 13 residues. In DNA, the CDR3 is TGTGCCACCAGCGGCCCGGGGCCTTGGGAGCAGTTCTTC. This encodes CATSGPGPWEQFF.

This chain uses TRBV5-1 with TRBJ2-7, with D possibly TRBD1 on 6 matching bases. In germline, CDR1 is SGHRS, CDR2 YFSETQ. This CDR3 spans 14 amino acids. V lost 0 bases to trimming and J lost 5 bases, with 12 bases between them. The CDR3 bases are TGCGCCAGCAGCTTGGGACAGGCTCTGAACGAGCAGTACTTC. Its translation is CASSLGQALNEQYF.

The sample holds a few counts of this clone. The V and J genes are TRBV5-5 and TRBJ2-7; TRBD2 agrees at 7 bases. The CDR3 totals 13 residues. The ends lost 2 bases at V and 6 bases at J; junction bases unmatched: 5. Germline CDR1 is SGHKS and CDR2 is YYEKEE (reference sequence). CDR3 nucleotides: TGTGCCAGCAGCTTTACCGGGGGGACCGAGCAGTACTTC. It yields the protein CASSFTGGTEQYF.

This clone was recorded a few times. This chain links TRBV4-2 with TRBJ2-1, with D possibly being TRBD2 (5 bases). CDR1 is LGHNA and CDR2 is YNFKEQ in the germline V gene. Trimming left V 3 bases short and J 10 bases short, with 10 bases between. The CDR3 sequence is 12 residues long. The CDR3 nucleotides read TGTGCCAGCAGCCATCAAGGCGGGGAGCAGTTCTTC. Its translation: CASSHQGGEQFF.

This clone showed up just a few times. The J gene is TRBJ1-3, the V gene TRBV30; D unclear. The germline CDR1 and CDR2 sequences are GTSNPN and SVGIG (reference sequence). CDR3 length: 13 amino acids. V was clipped by 1 base and J by 4 bases, with 8 bases between them. CDR3 nucleotide sequence: TGTGCCTGGAGTGGAGGATTCGGAAACACCATATATTTT. Amino acids: CAWSGGFGNTIYF.

The V gene is TRBV15, the J gene TRBJ1-5; D is unresolved. Germline-derived CDR1 and CDR2 are LNHNV and YYDKDF (reference sequence). This CDR3 has 16 residues. Between the trimmed V and J ends, which lost 0 bases and 3 bases, there was a span of 12 bases. The DNA of the CDR3 is TGTGCCACCAGCAGAGATCCTGGAGCCCACAATCAGCCCCAGCATTTT. Protein product: CATSRDPGAHNQPQHF.

This clone has a handful of counts. This sequence joins TRBV2 and TRBJ2-1, with D tentatively TRBD2 (6 bases). V lost 8 bases to trimming and J lost 7 bases, with 15 bases between them. Germline lookup yields CDR1 SNHLY and CDR2 FYNNEI. The CDR3 covers 13 residues. CDR3 sequence: CASVREARNEQFF. CDR3 DNA sequence: TGTGCCAGCGTGAGGGAGGCTCGGAATGAGCAGTTCTTC. Variable domain in full (rest from reference TRBV2 and TRBJ2-1): EPEVTQTPSHQVTQMGQEVILRCVPISNHLYFYWYRQILGQKVEFLVSFYNNEISEKSEIFDDQFSVERPDGSNFTLKIRSTKLEDSAMYFCASVREARNEQFFGPGTRLTVL.